This TCR beta chain was sequenced in a study of cytomegalovirus exposure and HLA in healthy donors (dated by TCRdb to about 2017). The study in broad terms: An earlier analysis of around 600 of the donors reported approximately 270 Gb of sequence data and more than 90 million unique TCR beta sequences from roughly 200 million T cells. Approximately 310 gigabases of sequencing data and approximately 85 million unique TCR sequences were included in an early release covering about 600 HLA-typed donors. The genetic ancestry cluster associated with self-reported Caucasian donors included about 81% of the 398 genotyped donors. The aim of the study was to test whether cataloging public T cell receptors could identify signatures of past pathogen exposure. The study profiled the T cell repertoires of about 640 subjects by immunosequencing and related them to cytomegalovirus serostatus. In addition to the first cohort of around 670 subjects, a separate validation cohort of 130 or so different subjects was used. High-throughput TCR immunosequencing, statistical association of individual TCRs with disease status, and machine learning were combined to predict cytomegalovirus infection status. In a later analysis, previously published TCR beta repertoires from 500 to 750 donors were re-analyzed and high-resolution HLA genotyping was added so that TCR occurrence patterns could be studied. Rather than drawing on any new phenotypic data, the later analysis identified candidate immune exposures from TCR beta sequences and the way those sequences occurred across donors. An earlier analysis of approximately 630 of the donors applied high-throughput TCR beta sequencing to assess whether each TCR beta V gene segment acted as functional or pseudogenic. Donor age, sex, ethnicity and CMV serostatus were compiled alongside the repertoire data. A later genetic analysis used genome-wide SNP genotypes for 398 of the 666 donors, treating that subset as a discovery cohort. All discovery cohort repertoires had been generated on a single sequencing platform. HLA typing covered class I and class II loci at four-digit resolution. Typing coverage varied by locus: about 620-630 donors for A, B, C, DRB1 and DQB1; about 520 for DQA1; nearly 610 for DPA1; fewer than 480 for DPB1. Because of strong linkage in the cohort, five DR-DQ haplotypes were treated as single units for association and clustering. Among 300 to 500 genotyped donors of the cohort, an average of approximately 240,000 unique TCR beta nucleotide sequences was sequenced per donor, of which approximately 18% were non-productive.

The cohort comprised several hundred healthy bone marrow donors. Cohort members were all nominally healthy when sampled, although unrecorded immune exposures were likely present. Of the 700 or so cohort members, around 290 had a positive CMV serostatus and roughly 370 had a negative one, while no CMV serostatus was recorded for the donor. A peripheral blood sample was provided by each donor, and peripheral blood mononuclear cells were used for TCR beta sequencing. The Qiagen DNeasy Blood Extraction Kit was used to extract genomic DNA from the blood cell samples. Overall results and qualifications from the work: Cytomegalovirus status was reported to be diagnosed by the classifier with high specificity and sensitivity in both the original and validation cohorts. In a later analysis, 15,000 to 20,000 TCR beta sequences were associated with specific HLA alleles at a false discovery rate of 0.05. It was suggested by the authors that the approach could potentially be generalized to other disease states and immunological phenotypes. Presence/absence analyses assumed roughly uniform sequencing depth across donors, an assumption that may not hold. In a later analysis, most CMV-associated TCR beta chains were found to appear HLA-restricted, with HLA associations seemingly driven largely by CMV exposure. Compared with the approximately 600-donor mean, donors in an Asian-associated ancestry cluster had fewer N-insertions in productive TCRs, according to a later genetic analysis. In this cohort, only TCR beta chains were sequenced, and detectable features were limited by the absence of alpha or paired-chain data. According to a later analysis, parvovirus B19, influenza, CMV and Epstein-Barr virus appeared linked to several top co-occurrence clusters. In a later analysis, HLA-associated TCR beta chains showed more clonal expansion and lower generation probabilities than non-associated chains that were equally common. Immune exposure information for the cohort was limited to CMV serostatus. Some IMGT-functional V segments, including TRBV6-2 and TRBV6-3, could not be told apart with the 87-base-pair reads, so those segments were excluded. Strong co-occurrence of HLA alleles, especially DR and DQ, made assigning TCR associations to individual alleles difficult. In an earlier analysis of around 600 of the donors, most TCR beta V segments appeared in productive rearrangements about 87% or about 30% of the time, broadly matching IMGT annotations. A total of roughly 160 TCR beta chains were listed by the study as associated with cytomegalovirus. A cluster of highly shared sequence variants was judged likely to represent a technical artifact of the sequencing pipeline. Because counts were too low, roughly 16 rarely observed V segments, including chromosome 9 orphons, were excluded from the earlier analysis of some 590 of the donors. Across donors, most TCR sequences were observed very rarely, whereas some public TCRs were present in many individuals. In a later analysis, the rate of TCR association differed among HLA loci, with DRB1 alleles having the most associated TCRs and HLA-C alleles having the fewest. Because some donors lacked HLA typing at each locus, the association tests relied only on the typed subset. A further reported finding was that TCR beta sequences accurately predicted the HLA-A and HLA-B alleles for most subjects in the first cohort. Three of the identified cytomegalovirus-associated TCR beta chains were confirmed in vitro to be specific for cytomegalovirus antigens. V-gene and J-gene trimming of TCR beta chains was associated with a missense DCLRE1C variant in a later genetic analysis, and the association was replicated in an independent cohort. Correlated functional status among segregating V segments might be attributable to linkage disequilibrium, but an unknown experimental factor could not be ruled out.

The CDR1 and CDR2 encoded by the germline V gene (reference sequence) are PRHDT and FYEKMQ. The CDR3, cysteine through phenylalanine, is 17 amino acids long. The retained sequence is limited to the CDR3, 51 bases, with the frame set at the first base. Clipping removes 4 bases from V and 0 bases from J, with 10 as the unmatched junction base count. Libraries were made using the immunoSEQ multiplex PCR assay. For the multiplex PCR, a mixture combining 60 forward primers for TCR Vbeta segments and 13 reverse primers for TCR Jbeta segments was used. The CDR3 region of rearranged TCR beta genes was amplified from genomic DNA by a multiplex PCR assay. Amplified TCR beta libraries were sequenced as 87-base-pair reads on the Illumina HiSeq System. The paper's processing steps were these. A later analysis tallied 75 million to 85 million unique TCR beta chains across the approximately 670 repertoires, and about 12 million of those chains were shared by two or more donors. To remove PCR and sequencing errors, raw reads were error-corrected and collapsed into unique sequences using a nearest-neighbor algorithm that merged closely related sequences. To assign V, D and J gene segments, CDR3 sequences were aligned to IMGT reference sequences. For a sequence to be retained, a match of at least six nucleotides was required to both a V gene segment and a J gene segment. Rearrangements were called productive when the CDR3 lacked stop codons and stayed in frame with V and J; all others were non-productive. Following IMGT convention, CDR3 was defined as the stretch from the second conserved V-encoded cysteine to the conserved J-encoded phenylalanine. In an earlier analysis of 550 to 650 of the donors, sequences lacking an unambiguous match to a single V gene segment were excluded. An earlier analysis of a few hundred of the donors classified V segments as functional when productive rearrangements were above 56.7% and as segregating when the standard deviation between donors was above 5%. A statistical classification framework was built to diagnose cytomegalovirus status from the catalog of TCR beta chain sequences. V and J gene assignment, in a later analysis, came from comparing TCR nucleotide sequences with IMGT/GENE-DB human TR gene sequences. The TCRdist pipeline was used in a later analysis to assign CDR3 sequences and most-parsimonious VDJ recombination scenarios. In a later analysis, every TCR beta chain was defined by the combination of its CDR3 amino acid sequence and its V-gene family, and reads without a unique V-gene family were dropped. To address suspected cross-contamination and a sequencing artifact, a later analysis removed a few hundred highly shared, low-generation-probability nucleotide sequences. A later analysis calculated a clonal expansion index for each public chain from normalized within-repertoire ranks of inferred template counts. In a later analysis, generation probabilities were computed with a VDJ recombination model fitted to out-of-frame rearrangements, and the resulting probabilities were checked against IGoR. Hypergeometric tests were used in a later analysis to score TCR-TCR, TCR-HLA and TCR-CMV co-occurrence, with a repertoire-size bias correction applied to the TCR pairs. False discovery rates were estimated in a later analysis by permuting HLA or CMV assignments 20 times. In a later analysis, co-occurring TCRs were grouped using DBSCAN, and TCRdist sequence similarity was added for clustering within HLA-allele-positive subsets. Repertoires with fewer than 30,000 or more than 120,000 public chains, plus five repertoires with anomalous nucleotide sharing, were excluded from co-occurrence clustering. Imported from immuneACCESS, the table was reduced by TCRdb to in-frame sequences with V and J called. These copies leave out some clones; in studies compared against another copy, an unresolved V gene accounts for under half, and the cause of the remainder is not known. V, J and clone size are taken as reported in that table, and D and trimming were inferred from the DNA itself. A total of tens of thousands of clones appear in this sample, 45% to 70% of them only once. The top ten clones comprise around 11% of the sample.

As for this clone: It has no known antigen specificity. No much larger clone exists at a distance of one base, and base qualities are not known.

The chain joins TRBV13 to TRBJ1-1, with 8 junctional bases fitting TRBD1. This TCR came from a human donor in good health. Material: PBMCs. The CDR3 reads as follows: CASSWGRGRMMNTEAFF. The DNA sequence is TGTGCCAGCAGCTGGGGCAGGGGGCGCATGATGAACACTGAAGCTTTCTTT.